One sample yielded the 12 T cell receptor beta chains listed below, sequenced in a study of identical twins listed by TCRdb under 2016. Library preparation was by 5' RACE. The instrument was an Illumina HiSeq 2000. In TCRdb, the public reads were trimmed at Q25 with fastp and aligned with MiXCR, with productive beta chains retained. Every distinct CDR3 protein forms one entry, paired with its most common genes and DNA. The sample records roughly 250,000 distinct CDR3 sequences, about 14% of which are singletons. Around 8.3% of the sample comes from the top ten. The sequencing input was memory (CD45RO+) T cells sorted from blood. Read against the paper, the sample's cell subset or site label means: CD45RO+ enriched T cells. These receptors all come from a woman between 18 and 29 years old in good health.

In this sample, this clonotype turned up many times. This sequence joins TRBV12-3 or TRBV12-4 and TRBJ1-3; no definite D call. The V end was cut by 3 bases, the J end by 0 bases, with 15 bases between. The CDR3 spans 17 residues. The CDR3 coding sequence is TGTGCCAGCAGTTTGGTGACAAGGACGAGCTCTGGAAACACCATATATTTT. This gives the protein CASSLVTRTSSGNTIYF.

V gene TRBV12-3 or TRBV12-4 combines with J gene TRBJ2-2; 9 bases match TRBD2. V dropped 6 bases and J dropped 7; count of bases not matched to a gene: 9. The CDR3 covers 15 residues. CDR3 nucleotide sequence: TGTGCCAGCAGCCGCGGACTAGCGTCAGGCGGGGAGCTGTTTTTT. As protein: CASSRGLASGGELFF.

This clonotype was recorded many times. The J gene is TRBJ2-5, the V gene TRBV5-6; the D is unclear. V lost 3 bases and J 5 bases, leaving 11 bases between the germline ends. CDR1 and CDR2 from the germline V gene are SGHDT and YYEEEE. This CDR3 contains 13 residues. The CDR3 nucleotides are TGTGCCAGCAGCTATGTCCTGGAGGAGACCCAGTACTTC. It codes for CASSYVLEETQYF.

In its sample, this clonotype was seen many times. The DNA of the CDR3 is TGTGCCAGCAGCCGCGGGACAGCAGATAACACCGGGGAGCTGTTTTTT. Its protein product is CASSRGTADNTGELFF. The chain joins TRBV7-9 to TRBJ2-2; TRBD1 is a possible D gene (7 bases). The CDR3 contains 16 residues. Deletions cut 5 bases from V and 2 bases from J, with 15 bases between. The germline V gene encodes CDR1 SEHNR and CDR2 FQNEAQ (reference sequence).

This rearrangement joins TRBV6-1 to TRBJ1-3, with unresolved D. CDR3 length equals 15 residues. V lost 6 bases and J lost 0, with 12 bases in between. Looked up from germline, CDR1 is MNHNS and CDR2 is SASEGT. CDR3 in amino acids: CASRPPLSSGNTIYF. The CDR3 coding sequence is TGTGCCAGCAGGCCCCCCTTAAGCTCTGGAAACACCATATATTTT.

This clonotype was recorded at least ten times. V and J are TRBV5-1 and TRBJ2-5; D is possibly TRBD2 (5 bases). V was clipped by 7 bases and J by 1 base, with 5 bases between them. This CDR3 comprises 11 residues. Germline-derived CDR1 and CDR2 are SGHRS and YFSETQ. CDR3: CASAGQETQYF. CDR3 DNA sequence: TGCGCCAGCGCGGGCCAAGAGACCCAGTACTTC.

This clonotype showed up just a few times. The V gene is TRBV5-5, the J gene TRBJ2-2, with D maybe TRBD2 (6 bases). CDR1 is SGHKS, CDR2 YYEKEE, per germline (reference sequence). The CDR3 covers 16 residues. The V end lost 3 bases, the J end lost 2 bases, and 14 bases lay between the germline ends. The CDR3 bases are TGTGCCAGCAGCTCCGCGGGGAAGGGAAACACCGGGGAGCTGTTTTTT. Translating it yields CASSSAGKGNTGELFF.

For the CDR3, the DNA is TGTGCCAGCAAAGCGGCTAAGAACACCGGGGAGCTGTTTTTT. Translating it yields CASKAAKNTGELFF. The V gene is TRBV6-1, the J gene TRBJ2-2; tentatively, D is TRBD2 (5 bases). Trimming cost V 7 bases and J 1 base, with 10 bases left between them. Germline loops: CDR1 MNHNS, CDR2 SASEGT. The CDR3 has 14 residues.

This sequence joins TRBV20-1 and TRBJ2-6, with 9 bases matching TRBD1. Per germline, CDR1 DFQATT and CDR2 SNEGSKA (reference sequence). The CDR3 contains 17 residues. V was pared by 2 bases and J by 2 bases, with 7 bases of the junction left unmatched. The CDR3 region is CSARTDRGYAGANVLTF. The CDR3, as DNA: TGCAGTGCTAGAACGGACAGGGGATATGCTGGGGCCAACGTCCTGACTTTC.

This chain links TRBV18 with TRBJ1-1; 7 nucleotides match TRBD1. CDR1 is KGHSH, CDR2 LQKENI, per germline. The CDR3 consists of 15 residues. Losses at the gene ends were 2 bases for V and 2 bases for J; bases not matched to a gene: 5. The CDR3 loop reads CASSPSGQLNTEAFF. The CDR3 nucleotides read TGTGCCAGCTCACCATCGGGACAGTTAAACACTGAAGCTTTCTTT.

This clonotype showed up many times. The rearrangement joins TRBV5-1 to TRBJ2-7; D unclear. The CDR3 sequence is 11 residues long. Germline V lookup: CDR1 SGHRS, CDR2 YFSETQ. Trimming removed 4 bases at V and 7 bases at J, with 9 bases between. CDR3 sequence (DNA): TGCGCCAGCAGCAAGGGTTATGAGCAGTACTTC. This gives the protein CASSKGYEQYF.

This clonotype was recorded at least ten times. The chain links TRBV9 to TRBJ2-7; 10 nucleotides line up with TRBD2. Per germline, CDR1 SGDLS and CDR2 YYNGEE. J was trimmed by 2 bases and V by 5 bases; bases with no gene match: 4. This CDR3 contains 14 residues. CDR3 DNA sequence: TGTGCCAGCAGTACTAGCGGGGAGGCCTACGAGCAGTACTTC. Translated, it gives CASSTSGEAYEQYF.